The clone carrying this TCR beta chain was picked up a small number of times. Antigen unknown. Every sorted population was more than 95% pure. The sequenced template was cDNA made from the entire isolated RNA. About 3.6 million reads were obtained on average from naive, central memory and regulatory T cell samples. TCRdb keeps only in-frame clones here, not all; method: immunoSEQ multiplex PCR. This sample has about 360,000 clones; over 10% occur once, and the top ten carry more than 0.015%. This sample is drawn from a study of beta chain features in type 1 diabetes. Study findings and constraints: When Type 1 diabetes patients were examined, their TCRB CDR3s proved moderately but significantly shorter in all four CD4+ subsets. The study found fewer insertions and more deletions at VDJ junctions in type 1 diabetes patients.

This CDR3 is 14 amino acids long. Germline V gene sequence: CDR1 MDHEN, CDR2 SYDVKM. V lost 4 bases to trimming and J lost 7 bases; unmatched junction nucleotides: 3. The receptor was derived from a man younger than 35 in good health. V gene TRBV28 combines with J gene TRBJ1-6; 8 nucleotides match TRBD1. Sequenced: naive CD4+ T cells from blood. The CDR3 loop is CASSSGQGNSPLHF. The CDR3 region has the DNA TGTGCCAGCAGTTCCGGACAGGGCAATTCACCCCTCCACTTT. Looking up the rest from reference TRBV28 and TRBJ1-6 gives the full variable domain: DVKVTQSSRYLVKRTGEKVFLECVQDMDHENMFWYRQDPGLGLRLIYFSYDVKMKEKGDIPEGYSVSREKKERFSLILESASTNQTSMYLCASSSGQGNSPLHFGNGTRLTVT.